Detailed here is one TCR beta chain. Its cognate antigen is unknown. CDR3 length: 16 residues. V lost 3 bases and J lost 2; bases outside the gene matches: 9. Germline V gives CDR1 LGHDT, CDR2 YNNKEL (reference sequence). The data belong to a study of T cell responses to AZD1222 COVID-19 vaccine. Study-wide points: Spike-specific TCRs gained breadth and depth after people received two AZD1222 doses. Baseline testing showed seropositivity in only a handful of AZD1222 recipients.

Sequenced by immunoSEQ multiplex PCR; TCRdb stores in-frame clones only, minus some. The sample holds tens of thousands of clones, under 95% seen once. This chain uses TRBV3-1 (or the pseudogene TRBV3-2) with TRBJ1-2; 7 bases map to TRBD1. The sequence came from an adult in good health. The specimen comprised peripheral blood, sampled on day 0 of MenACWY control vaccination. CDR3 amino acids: CASSQRTGIGNYGYTF. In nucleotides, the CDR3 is TGTGCCAGCAGCCAGAGGACAGGCATTGGCAACTATGGCTACACCTTC.